Listed below are T cell receptor beta chains from one sample, sequenced in a study of blood T cell repertoires in COVID-19. Method: immunoSEQ multiplex PCR; TCRdb's copy keeps in-frame clones and lacks some. The table lists some 16,000 clones, about 88% of them singletons. Sequenced input: peripheral blood. The receptors were gathered from a man older than 75 with acute or convalescent COVID-19. Each CDR3 is given with its conserved first and last residue. D genes are given only for firm matches. The listing skips clone size in some rows; elsewhere it reads once, few, many or a size class.

j_call d_call clone_size v_call cdr3_nt cdr3_aa
TRBJ1-1 TRBD1 few TRBV29-1 TGCAGCGTTGACGAGACAGGGGACACTGAAGCTTTCTTT CSVDETGDTEAFF
TRBJ2-7 - - TRBV7-6 TGTGCCAGCAGCTTAGCCGGCAGGTCCCTGAACGAGCAGTACTTC CASSLAGRSLNEQYF
TRBJ2-7 TRBD2 - TRBV30 TGTGCCTGGAGTAGACTAGCGGGAGCAACCCCGAGAGAGCAGTACTTC CAWSRLAGATPREQYF
TRBJ1-5 - - TRBV3-1/TRBV3-2 TGTGCCAGCAGCCAAGCAGGGACTAATCAGCCCCAGCATTTT CASSQAGTNQPQHF
TRBJ1-1 - - TRBV28 TGTGCCAGCAGTTCGCAGGGTATAATGAACACTGAAGCTTTCTTT CASSSQGIMNTEAFF
TRBJ1-2 - - TRBV5-5 TGTGCCAGCAGTTTACAGGACCACTTAGAGGGCTACACCTTC CASSLQDHLEGYTF
TRBJ2-5 TRBD1 - TRBV19 TGTGCCAGTAGTAATACAGGGGGAGAGACCCAGTACTTC CASSNTGGETQYF
TRBJ2-3 TRBD2 few TRBV7-9 TGTGCCAGCAGCTTCTCTAGCGGGGGGGCAGATACGCAGTATTTT CASSFSSGGADTQYF
TRBJ2-7 TRBD2 - TRBV6-5 TGTGCCAGCAGTTCTAGGGGTCGGGAGGTGTCCTACGAGCAGTACTTC CASSSRGREVSYEQYF
TRBJ2-2 - - TRBV2 TGTGCCAGCGCGACAGGCATAACCGGGGAGCTGTTTTTT CASATGITGELFF
TRBJ1-1 - - TRBV12-3/TRBV12-4 TGTGCCAGCAGGAGACAGGTGAACACTGAAGCTTTCTTT CASRRQVNTEAFF
TRBJ1-5 - - TRBV5-6 TGTGCCAGCAGCTTGGGACAGAGCAATCAGCCCCAGCATTTT CASSLGQSNQPQHF
TRBJ1-2 - few TRBV3-1/TRBV3-2 TGTGCCAGCAGCTCACTCTCAACCTACACCTTC CASSSLSTYTF
TRBJ1-4 - once TRBV18 TGTGCCAGCTCACCCTGGGGTGGAGGGCCGAATGAAAAACTGTTTTTT CASSPWGGGPNEKLFF
TRBJ2-7 - - TRBV30 TGTGCCTGGAGTGTACAGATCTCCTACGAGCAGTACTTC CAWSVQISYEQYF
TRBJ1-1 - - TRBV5-5 TGTGCCAGCAGCGTACAGGGTCGACTTATGAACACTGAAGCTTTCTTT CASSVQGRLMNTEAFF
TRBJ1-6 - - TRBV12-3/TRBV12-4 TGTGCCACCCGACAGGCTTTTAATTCACCCCTCCACTTT CATRQAFNSPLHF
TRBJ1-5 - - TRBV10-2 TGCGCCAGCAGTGACATGACAGGCCCAAATCAGCCCCAGCATTTT CASSDMTGPNQPQHF
TRBJ2-1 TRBD1 - TRBV27 TGTGCCAGCAGTTCTCGGACAGGGATCTCCTACAATGAGCAGTTCTTC CASSSRTGISYNEQFF
TRBJ1-1 TRBD1 - TRBV10-3 TGTGCCATCGGGGGACAGGGAGAGACTGAAGCTTTCTTT CAIGGQGETEAFF
TRBJ2-7 - - TRBV27 TGTGCCAGCAGTTTAAATGCGGCCCTACCCTACGAGCAGTACTTC CASSLNAALPYEQYF
TRBJ2-7 - - TRBV2 TGTGCCAGCGTACAGGGAATTGGCGAGCAGTACTTC CASVQGIGEQYF
TRBJ1-1 TRBD1 - TRBV7-9 TGTGCCAGCAGCTTAGCGGGACAGCCGAACACTGAAGCTTTCTTT CASSLAGQPNTEAFF
TRBJ1-5 - - TRBV19 TGTGCCAGTAGCGATACGGGGGGCCAGCCCCAGCATTTT CASSDTGGQPQHF
TRBJ1-1 TRBD1 - TRBV7-9 TGTGCCAGCAGCTCTCAGGGGGCAGCTTTCTTT CASSSQGAAFF
TRBJ1-2 - - TRBV7-2 TGTGCCAGCAGCCCCGCGGCGACTAACTATGGCTACACCTTC CASSPAATNYGYTF
TRBJ2-7 TRBD1 - TRBV5-8 TGTGCCAGCAGCTCCAGACAGGGGGCTTTCTACGAGCAGTACTTC CASSSRQGAFYEQYF
TRBJ1-4 - - TRBV11-1 TGTGCCAGCAGCCCCGCCCAGGGGCCCATGGAAAAACTGTTTTTT CASSPAQGPMEKLFF
TRBJ2-7 TRBD1 once TRBV10-3 TGTGCCATCAGTGAGTCGTGGAGACAGGGGAAACACTACGAGCAGTACTTC CAISESWRQGKHYEQYF
TRBJ1-4 TRBD1 - TRBV11-2 TGTGCCAGCAGCCCCGACAGGGGGAATGAAAAACTGTTTTTT CASSPDRGNEKLFF
TRBJ1-1 - - TRBV10-3 TGTGCCATCAGTGTAAACGGGAACACTGAAGCTTTCTTT CAISVNGNTEAFF
TRBJ1-4 TRBD1 - TRBV4-2 TGTGCCAGCAGTTCCGGGACAGGGGTTGAAAAACTGTTTTTT CASSSGTGVEKLFF
TRBJ1-1 TRBD1 - TRBV6-1 TGTGCCAGCAGTGACGGACAGGGTTACACTGAAGCTTTCTTT CASSDGQGYTEAFF
TRBJ2-7 - once TRBV28 TGTGCCAGCAGCACTCCCCCCTCGGTGGTCTACGAGCAGTACTTC CASSTPPSVVYEQYF
TRBJ1-5 - few TRBV6-5 TGTGCCAGCAGGGCCACAGGGCCCCAGCATTTT CASRATGPQHF
TRBJ1-1 - - TRBV5-5 TGTGCCAGCAGCTTGGGGGCGCGAAAGGACACTGAAGCTTTCTTT CASSLGARKDTEAFF
TRBJ1-2 - - TRBV24-1 TGTGCCACCAGCCCCGGGGGGGTCGTCTATGGCTACACCTTC CATSPGGVVYGYTF
TRBJ1-2 TRBD1 once TRBV9 TGTGCCAGCAGCGTACCGGGGACAGGGGACGTGTATGGCTACACCTTC CASSVPGTGDVYGYTF
TRBJ1-1 - - TRBV11-2 TGTGCCAGCAGCTCCCCAGGGAAGAACACTGAAGCTTTCTTT CASSSPGKNTEAFF
TRBJ2-1 TRBD1 - TRBV7-7 TGTGCCAGCAGCCCCGGACAGGGGGAGGGTTATGAGCAGTTCTTC CASSPGQGEGYEQFF
TRBJ2-1 TRBD2 - TRBV24-1 TGTGCCACCAGTTCGGCTAGCGGGGGGTATTACAATGATCAGTTCTTC CATSSASGGYYNDQFF